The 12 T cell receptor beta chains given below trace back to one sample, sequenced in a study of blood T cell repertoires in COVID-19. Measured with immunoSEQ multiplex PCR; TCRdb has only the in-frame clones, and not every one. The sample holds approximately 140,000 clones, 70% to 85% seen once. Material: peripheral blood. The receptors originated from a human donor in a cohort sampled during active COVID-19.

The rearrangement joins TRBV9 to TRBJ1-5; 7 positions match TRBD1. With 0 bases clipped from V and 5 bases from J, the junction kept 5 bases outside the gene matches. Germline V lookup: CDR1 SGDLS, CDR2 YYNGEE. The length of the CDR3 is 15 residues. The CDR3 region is CASSVGSGGDQPQHF. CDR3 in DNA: TGTGCCAGCAGCGTAGGGTCAGGGGGAGATCAGCCCCAGCATTTT.

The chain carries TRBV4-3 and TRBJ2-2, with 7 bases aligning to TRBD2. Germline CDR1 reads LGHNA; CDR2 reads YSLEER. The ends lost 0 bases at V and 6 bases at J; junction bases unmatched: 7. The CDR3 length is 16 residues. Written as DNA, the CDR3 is TGCGCCAGCAGCCAAGATCGGGCGGGGGTGGCCGGGGAGCTGTTTTTT. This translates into CASSQDRAGVAGELFF.

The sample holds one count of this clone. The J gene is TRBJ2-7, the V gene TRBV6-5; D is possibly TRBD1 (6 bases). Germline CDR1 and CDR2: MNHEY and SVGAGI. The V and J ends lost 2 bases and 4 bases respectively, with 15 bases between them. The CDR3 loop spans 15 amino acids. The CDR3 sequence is CASSYATGTQYEQYF. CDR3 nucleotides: TGTGCCAGCAGTTACGCGACCGGGACACAGTACGAGCAGTACTTC.

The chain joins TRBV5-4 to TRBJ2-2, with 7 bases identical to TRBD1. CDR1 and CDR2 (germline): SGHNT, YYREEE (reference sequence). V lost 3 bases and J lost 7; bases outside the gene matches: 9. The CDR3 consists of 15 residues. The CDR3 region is CASSSPGTVGGELFF. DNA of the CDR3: TGTGCCAGCAGCTCGCCCGGGACAGTTGGCGGGGAGCTGTTTTTT.

CDR3 sequence (DNA): TGTGCCAGCAGTTTCGGCAACATAGGGGACACTGAAGCTTTCTTT. Translation gives CASSFGNIGDTEAFF. J is TRBJ1-1 and V is TRBV27, with a tentative D call TRBD1 (5 bases). This CDR3 has 15 residues. CDR1 and CDR2 (germline): MNHEY, SMNVEV (reference sequence). V was clipped by 3 bases and J by 3 bases, with 14 bases between them.

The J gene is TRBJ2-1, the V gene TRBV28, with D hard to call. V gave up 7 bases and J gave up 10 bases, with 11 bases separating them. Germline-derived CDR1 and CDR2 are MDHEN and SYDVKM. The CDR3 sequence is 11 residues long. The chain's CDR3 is CASNLEAEQFF. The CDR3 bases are TGTGCCAGCAACTTGGAAGCGGAGCAGTTCTTC.

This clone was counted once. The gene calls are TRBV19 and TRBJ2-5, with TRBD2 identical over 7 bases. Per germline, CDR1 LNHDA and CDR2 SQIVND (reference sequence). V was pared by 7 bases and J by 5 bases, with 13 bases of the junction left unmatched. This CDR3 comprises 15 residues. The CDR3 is CASTPAGTRSETQYF. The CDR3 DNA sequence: TGTGCCAGTACCCCAGCGGGGACCAGGTCGGAGACCCAGTACTTC.

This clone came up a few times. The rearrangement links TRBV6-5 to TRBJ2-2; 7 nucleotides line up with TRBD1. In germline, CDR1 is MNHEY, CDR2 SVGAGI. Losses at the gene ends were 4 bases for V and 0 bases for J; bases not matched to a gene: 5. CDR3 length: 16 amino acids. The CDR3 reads CASSSLGQANTGELFF. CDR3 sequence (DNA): TGTGCCAGCAGTTCTCTAGGACAGGCGAACACCGGGGAGCTGTTTTTT.

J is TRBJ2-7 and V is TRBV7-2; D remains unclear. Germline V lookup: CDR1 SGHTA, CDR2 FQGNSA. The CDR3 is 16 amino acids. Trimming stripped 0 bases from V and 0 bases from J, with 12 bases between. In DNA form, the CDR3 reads TGTGCCAGCAGCTTAGCAAGTAGTGTGAGCTCCTACGAGCAGTACTTC. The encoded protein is CASSLASSVSSYEQYF. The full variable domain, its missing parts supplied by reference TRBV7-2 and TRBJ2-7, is GAGVSQSPSNKVTEKGKDVELRCDPISGHTALYWYRQSLGQGLEFLIYFQGNSAPDKSGLPSDRFSAERTGGSVSTLTIQRTQQEDSAVYLCASSLASSVSSYEQYFGPGTRLTVT.

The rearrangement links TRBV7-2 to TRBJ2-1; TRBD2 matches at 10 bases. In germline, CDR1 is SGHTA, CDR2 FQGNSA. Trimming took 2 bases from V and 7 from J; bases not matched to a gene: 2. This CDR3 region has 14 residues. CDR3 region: CASSLLAGVNEQFF. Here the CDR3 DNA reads TGTGCCAGCAGCTTACTAGCGGGGGTAAATGAGCAGTTCTTC.

CDR3 nucleotide sequence: TGTGCCAGCAGCTTACAGGGGGACTATAATTCACCCCTCCACTTT. This gives the protein CASSLQGDYNSPLHF. The chain uses TRBV11-2 and TRBJ1-6; 7 nucleotides line up with TRBD1. Germline lookup yields CDR1 SGHAT and CDR2 FQNNGV. The V gene end was trimmed by 2 bases and the J gene end by 3 bases; junction bases not matched to a gene: 1. The CDR3 totals 15 residues.

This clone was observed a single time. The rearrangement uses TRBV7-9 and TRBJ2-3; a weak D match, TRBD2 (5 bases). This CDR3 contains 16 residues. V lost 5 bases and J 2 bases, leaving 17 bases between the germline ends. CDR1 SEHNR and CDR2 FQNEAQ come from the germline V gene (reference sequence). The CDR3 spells CASSTGLLRVTDTQYF. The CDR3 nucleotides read TGTGCCAGCAGCACCGGACTCCTACGTGTCACAGATACGCAGTATTTT.